The source of this T cell receptor (beta chain) is a study of blood T cell repertoires in COVID-19. Turning to the study itself: Acute and convalescent COVID-19 samples came from the United States, Italy and Spain. PBMCs, B-cell-depleted T cells, or T cells provided the cDNA or gDNA that made up the material.

Patients from Seattle were sampled longitudinally, starting during active infection. As processed by the authors: By means of reference gene primer amplification, nucleated cell counts were estimated. Profiling relied on immunoSEQ multiplex PCR, and the TCRdb table lists in-frame clones only, not all of them. Clone size and V and J calls were adopted from that table, with D and trimming inferred from the DNA. The table has roughly 84,000 clones, 60% to 80% seen once. Deletions cut 7 bases from V and 6 bases from J, with 8 bases between. This CDR3 comprises 11 residues. Looked up from germline, CDR1 is LNHDA and CDR2 is SQIVND (reference sequence).

Sequenced sample: peripheral blood. The rearrangement uses TRBV19 and TRBJ2-3; TRBD1 might be the D (5 bases). The TCR sequence derives from a man aged 55-75 years with COVID-19, enrolled during active disease. CDR3 protein: CASTGSDTQYF. The CDR3, as DNA: TGTGCCAGTACAGGGTCTGATACGCAGTATTTT.